These 30 T cell receptor beta chains were all obtained from the same sample, sequenced in a study of neurological immune-mediated disorders. TCRdb redid the calling of the 5' RACE reads with MiXCR, one entry per CDR3 protein. The top ten clones hold 6.6% of a sample with some 37,000 distinct CDR3 sequences, 10% of them seen once. The material sequenced was PBMCs. These receptors came from a woman in her 30s with HTLV-1-associated myelopathy (HAM/TSP).

The table lists this clonotype with many counts. The chain combines TRBV5-1 with TRBJ2-7, with TRBD2 as a possible D gene (6 bases). Germline CDR1 and CDR2: SGHRS and YFSETQ. The CDR3 runs to 14 residues. V lost 1 base, J lost 5 bases, and 13 bases lay in between. In DNA, the CDR3 is TGCGCCAGCAGCTTGTGGGCCAGGACTAACGAGCAGTACTTC. Translating gives CASSLWARTNEQYF.

The sample holds many counts of this clonotype. This chain joins TRBV7-2 and TRBJ2-1; 8 bases are shared with TRBD1. This CDR3 contains 13 residues. The trim removed 3 bases at V and 9 bases at J, leaving 4 bases unmatched. Germline lookup yields CDR1 SGHTA and CDR2 FQGNSA. CDR3 sequence reads: CASSLAGGVEQFF. The CDR3 nucleotides read TGTGCCAGCAGCTTGGCAGGGGGCGTTGAGCAGTTCTTC. Complete variable domain (other parts from reference TRBV7-2 and TRBJ2-1): GAGVSQSPSNKVTEKGKDVELRCDPISGHTALYWYRQSLGQGLEFLIYFQGNSAPDKSGLPSDRFSAERTGGSVSTLTIQRTQQEDSAVYLCASSLAGGVEQFFGPGTRLTVL.

The table lists this clonotype with many counts. The genes are TRBV20-1 and TRBJ2-3; 10 bases match TRBD2. V gave up 6 bases and J gave up 9 bases; unmatched junction bases: 12. The CDR3 has 14 amino acids. Germline CDR1 DFQATT, CDR2 SNEGSKA (reference sequence). CDR3 in DNA: TGCAGTGCGAACCTAGCGGGGGTGGGAGGGACGCAGTATTTT. Its protein is CSANLAGVGGTQYF.

This clonotype has just a few counts. The V and J genes are TRBV20-1 and TRBJ2-7; TRBD1 is a possible D gene (5 bases). Germline values: CDR1 DFQATT, CDR2 SNEGSKA (reference sequence). With 6 bases removed from V and 1 base from J, the gap between germline ends came to 7 bases. This CDR3 has 11 residues. CDR3 in DNA: TGCAGTGCGAGGACATCCTACGAGCAGTACTTC. Its translation is CSARTSYEQYF.

The sample holds many counts of this clonotype. The chain has TRBV7-2 and TRBJ1-6; D call uncertain. CDR3 size: 17 residues. V lost 5 bases, J lost 9 bases, and 23 bases lay in between. Germline CDR1 and CDR2: SGHTA and FQGNSA. CDR3 nucleotide sequence: TGTGCCAGCAGCCCTTATAACCTCATCCAAGCTGGTTCACCCCTCCACTTT. Amino acids: CASSPYNLIQAGSPLHF.

This clonotype was seen at least ten times. V and J are TRBV5-4 and TRBJ2-7, with 9 bases lining up with TRBD1. Trimming at V came to 4 bases and at J to 5 bases, leaving 7 bases not matched to a gene. This CDR3 spans 14 amino acids. Germline CDR1 SGHNT, CDR2 YYREEE (reference sequence). The CDR3 is CASSLGQGINEQYF. The CDR3 bases are TGTGCCAGCAGCCTAGGACAGGGGATCAACGAGCAGTACTTC. The complete variable domain, with remaining parts taken from reference TRBV5-4 and TRBJ2-7, reads ETGVTQSPTHLIKTRGQQVTLRCSSQSGHNTVSWYQQALGQGPQFIFQYYREEENGRGNFPPRFSGLQFPNYSSELNVNALELDDSALYLCASSLGQGINEQYFGPGTRLTVT.

At least ten counts were recorded for this clonotype. The chain employs TRBV20-1 and TRBJ2-1; 8 bases agree with TRBD2. The J segment lost 5 bases and the V segment lost 3 bases, leaving 6 bases of the junction unmatched. Germline V gene data show CDR1 as DFQATT and CDR2 as SNEGSKA (reference sequence). The CDR3 has 14 residues. This chain's CDR3 is CSASKLAENNEQFF. Written as DNA, the CDR3 is TGCAGTGCTAGTAAACTAGCGGAGAACAATGAGCAGTTCTTC.

This clonotype came up many times. The genes are TRBV7-2 and TRBJ1-2; 8 nucleotides align to TRBD1. Germline CDR1 is SGHTA and CDR2 is FQGNSA. This CDR3 has 15 amino acids. The V and J ends lost 1 base and 4 bases, in that order; junction bases with no gene match: 5. The CDR3 coding sequence is TGTGCCAGCAGCTTAGTCAGGACAGGGTCCTATGGCTACACCTTC. The encoded protein is CASSLVRTGSYGYTF.

At least ten counts were recorded for this clonotype. V gene TRBV20-1 combines with J gene TRBJ2-1; TRBD2 might be the D (5 bases). Germline values: CDR1 DFQATT, CDR2 SNEGSKA (reference sequence). V lost 4 bases to trimming and J lost 5 bases, with 15 bases between them. The CDR3 covers 14 residues. CDR3 in amino acids: CSATVRTDNNEQFF. In DNA form, the CDR3 reads TGCAGTGCTACCGTCCGGACTGATAACAATGAGCAGTTCTTC.

A word on this clonotype: The junction shows a germline mismatch at one end, possibly a read error. The chain links TRBV7-8 to TRBJ2-7; 13 bases fit TRBD2. Germline CDR1 and CDR2: SGHVS and FQNEAQ. The CDR3 has 14 residues. The CDR3 reads CVSSQGTSGNEQYF. The CDR3 coding sequence is TGTGTCAGCAGTCAGGGGACTAGCGGGAACGAGCAGTACTTC.

This clonotype was recorded many times. The chain joins TRBV20-1 to TRBJ2-3; weak D call: TRBD2 (5 bases). Germline V gives CDR1 DFQATT, CDR2 SNEGSKA (reference sequence). The CDR3 contains 15 residues. V lost 5 bases to trimming and J lost 0 bases, with 15 bases between them. CDR3 nucleotides: TGCAGTGCTCGAGGACTGTCTTCTAGCACAGATACGCAGTATTTT. Protein sequence: CSARGLSSSTDTQYF.

In its sample, this clonotype was seen many times. This chain joins TRBV15 and TRBJ2-7, with D unresolved. Germline V CDR1 and CDR2: LNHNV, YYDKDF (reference sequence). The CDR3 is 11 residues long. Deletions cut 8 bases from V and 3 bases from J, with 8 bases between. The chain's CDR3 is CATASNYEQYF. The CDR3, as DNA: TGTGCCACCGCTTCAAACTACGAGCAGTACTTC.

At least ten counts were recorded for this clonotype. This rearrangement joins TRBV5-6 to TRBJ2-3; 8 bases are shared with TRBD2. The V and J ends lost 4 bases and 4 bases, in that order; junction bases with no gene match: 8. CDR1 and CDR2 (germline): SGHDT, YYEEEE. There are 15 residues in the CDR3. The CDR3 region is CASSTGTSKADTQYF. CDR3 nucleotides: TGTGCCAGCAGCACGGGGACTAGTAAGGCAGATACGCAGTATTTT.

This clonotype was counted at least ten times. The chain has TRBV20-1 and TRBJ1-1; D call uncertain. The CDR3 has 11 amino acids. Germline V CDR1 and CDR2: DFQATT, SNEGSKA (reference sequence). The V and J ends lost 6 bases and 1 base respectively, with 6 bases between them. CDR3 bases: TGCAGTGCCCTGTGGAACACTGAAGCTTTCTTT. Its protein is CSALWNTEAFF.

Ten or more counts support this clonotype. This chain joins TRBV20-1 and TRBJ1-6; no clear D gene. The germline V gene encodes CDR1 DFQATT and CDR2 SNEGSKA (reference sequence). CDR3 size: 15 residues. V gave up 2 bases and J gave up 0 bases, with 8 bases separating them. This CDR3 reads CSARSGSSYNSPLHF. For the CDR3, the DNA is TGCAGTGCTAGAAGCGGGAGCTCCTATAATTCACCCCTCCACTTT.

This clonotype was counted ten times or more. This chain's CDR3 is CASSVDRTQPRLRDGYTF. The CDR3 coding sequence is TGTGCCAGCAGCGTAGATCGGACTCAACCTCGGCTCAGGGATGGCTACACCTTC. The chain links TRBV9 to TRBJ1-2; D perhaps matches TRBD1 (5 bases). CDR3 length: 18 amino acids. Germline CDR1 reads SGDLS; CDR2 reads YYNGEE. The ends were cut back, 0 bases at V and 6 bases at J, with 24 bases in the middle.

This clonotype was counted ten times or more. The rearrangement uses TRBV7-9 and TRBJ2-7; TRBD1 matches at 7 bases. CDR3 length: 12 residues. The germline V gene encodes CDR1 SEHNR and CDR2 FQNEAQ (reference sequence). The ends lost 6 bases at V and 6 bases at J; junction bases unmatched: 5. CDR3 bases: TGTGCCAGCAGAAGAAACAGGGGCGAGCAGTACTTC. This translates into CASRRNRGEQYF.

The V call is TRBV10-1, the J call TRBJ2-7; tentative D call: TRBD1 (5 bases). V lost 3 bases and J 6 bases, leaving 18 bases between the germline ends. The germline CDR1 and CDR2 sequences are WNHNN and SYGVQD (reference sequence). The CDR3 loop spans 15 amino acids. The CDR3 DNA is TGCGCCAGCAGTGAAGACAGAGGCCTTAATTTCGAGCAGTACTTC. Translation gives CASSEDRGLNFEQYF.

This clonotype was seen at least ten times. The chain combines TRBV11-3 with TRBJ1-1, with D possibly matching TRBD1 (6 bases). CDR3 length: 15 amino acids. Trimming took off 1 base at V and 1 base at J, with 10 bases between the two ends. From germline, CDR1 is SGHNT and CDR2 YENEEA. CDR3 nucleotides: TGTGCCAGCAGCTTAGGGGGACACGCGAACACTGAAGCTTTCTTT. It specifies CASSLGGHANTEAFF.

This clonotype has a count of ten or more. V usage is TRBV12-3 or TRBV12-4 and J usage is TRBJ1-2, with 8 bases aligning to TRBD1. The CDR3 runs to 15 residues. Trimming took 9 bases from V and 6 from J; bases not matched to a gene: 15. CDR3 sequence reads: CASKTGTGLEHGYTF. The CDR3 region has the DNA TGTGCCAGTAAAACCGGGACAGGATTGGAACATGGCTACACCTTC.

There are many counts of this clonotype. The rearrangement joins TRBV20-1 to TRBJ2-6; weak D call: TRBD1 (6 bases). Looked up from germline, CDR1 is DFQATT and CDR2 is SNEGSKA (reference sequence). The CDR3 totals 16 residues. V was clipped by 2 bases and J by 2 bases, with 13 bases between them. The CDR3 loop is CSARSAGVAGANVLTF. CDR3 sequence (DNA): TGCAGTGCTAGATCAGCAGGGGTAGCTGGGGCCAACGTCCTGACTTTC.

There are many counts of this clonotype. The chain uses TRBV5-1 and TRBJ2-6, with a weak D call TRBD2 (6 bases). CDR1 is SGHRS and CDR2 is YFSETQ in the germline V gene. This CDR3 contains 16 residues. V was trimmed by 3 bases and J by 2 bases, leaving 12 bases between them. CDR3 loop: CASSYGAGTGANVLTF. The CDR3 DNA is TGCGCCAGCAGCTATGGGGCGGGAACTGGGGCCAACGTCCTGACTTTC.

The table lists this clonotype with many counts. The rearrangement uses TRBV12-3 or TRBV12-4 and TRBJ2-7; the match to TRBD1 covers 7 bases. After removal of 5 bases from V and 6 bases from J, the junction contained 10 bases not matched to a gene. The CDR3 is made up of 14 amino acids. The CDR3 DNA follows: TGTGCCAGCAGTGGGGACAGAGACTGGGGCGAGCAGTACTTC. This codes for CASSGDRDWGEQYF.

The V gene is TRBV30, the J gene TRBJ1-5; weak D call: TRBD1 (5 bases). Trimming stripped 2 bases from V and 2 bases from J, with 10 bases between. The germline CDR1 and CDR2 sequences are GTSNPN and SVGIG (reference sequence). CDR3 length: 14 residues. CDR3 sequence (DNA): TGTGCCTGGAGTACCAGGGCTGGCAATCAGCCCCAGCATTTT. Encoded protein: CAWSTRAGNQPQHF.

Ten or more counts support this clonotype. This chain uses TRBV9 with TRBJ1-2, with 7 bases aligning to TRBD1. The CDR3 is 15 amino acids. Germline loops: CDR1 SGDLS, CDR2 YYNGEE. The V and J ends lost 3 bases and 8 bases, in that order; junction bases with no gene match: 13. The CDR3 nucleotides read TGTGCCAGCAGCGCGACAGGGCGGTATATGGACGGCTACACCTTC. It encodes CASSATGRYMDGYTF.

The CDR3 is CASSGGGAQETQYF. The CDR3, as DNA: TGTGCCAGCAGCGGGGGGGGGGCCCAAGAGACCCAGTACTTC. The V gene is TRBV6-1, the J gene TRBJ2-5; 8 bases align to TRBD2. With 6 bases clipped from V and 1 base from J, the junction kept 4 bases outside the gene matches. CDR3 size: 14 residues. Germline V gives CDR1 MNHNS, CDR2 SASEGT.

Many counts were recorded for this clonotype. This chain connects TRBV20-1 to TRBJ2-3; D perhaps matches TRBD2 (6 bases). Germline V gene sequence: CDR1 DFQATT, CDR2 SNEGSKA (reference sequence). The V gene lost 3 bases and the J gene lost 1 base, with 17 bases spanning the gap. CDR3 length: 16 residues. CDR3 DNA sequence: TGCAGTGCTAGTTTGCCCGGGGGTCTAGGCACAGATACGCAGTATTTT. Protein product: CSASLPGGLGTDTQYF.

The table lists this clonotype with many counts. V and J are TRBV7-8 and TRBJ2-7; 7 bases fit TRBD1. Germline V lookup: CDR1 SGHVS, CDR2 FQNEAQ. V lost 5 bases, J lost 7 bases, and 8 bases stayed unmatched. The CDR3 is 13 residues long. The CDR3 DNA sequence: TGTGCCAGCAGCCCAAGGGACAGACTAGAGCAGTACTTC. Amino acid sequence: CASSPRDRLEQYF.

This clonotype has ten or more counts. The chain's CDR3 is CASSQDDRPSGANVLTF. In nucleotides, the CDR3 is TGTGCCAGCAGCCAAGATGACCGGCCCTCTGGGGCCAACGTCCTGACTTTC. The V call is TRBV4-2, the J call TRBJ2-6; no reliable D call. This CDR3 region has 17 residues. Trimming stripped 0 bases from V and 0 bases from J, with 9 bases between. Germline CDR1 is LGHNA and CDR2 is YNFKEQ.

The table lists this clonotype with many counts. V and J are TRBV20-1 and TRBJ2-1; 11 bases line up with TRBD2. The V and J ends lost 6 bases and 7 bases, in that order; junction bases with no gene match: 8. The CDR3 extends over 14 amino acids. Germline CDR1 DFQATT, CDR2 SNEGSKA (reference sequence). The CDR3 here is CSATLAGVMNEQFF. CDR3 DNA: TGCAGTGCCACACTAGCGGGGGTTATGAATGAGCAGTTCTTC.